This passage covers 10 T cell receptor beta chains from one sample sequenced in a study of T cell clonality in common variable immunodeficiency. Overall study findings and caveats: Common variable immunodeficiency TCR beta sequences reportedly had fewer deletions and N-nucleotide insertions.

The protocol was immunoSEQ multiplex PCR, while the TCRdb copy is restricted to in-frame clones and leaves out a portion. There are over 15,000 clones in the sample, none observed a single time. No antigens are known for them. Sequenced material: peripheral blood mononuclear cells. These receptors were collected from a human donor with common variable immunodeficiency.

As concerns this clone: The CDR3 is cut off 3 residues early in the read; its end comes from the germline J gene. The genes are TRBV29-1 and TRBJ1-2, with 7 bases that match TRBD1. Germline assignment: CDR1 SQVTM and CDR2 ANQGSEA. This CDR3 has 13 residues. CDR3 amino acids: CSVEDRRDSPYTF. The CDR3 DNA, read in part, is TGCAGCGTTGAAGATCGTCGGGACAGCCCC.

Judged by abundance, this clone is medium-sized. The sequenced part of the CDR3 DNA is TGCGCCAGCAGCCAAGGAATCCAGGAACAGGGCAAAGGG. This encodes CASSQGIQEQGKG. The complete CDR3 reads CASSQGIQEQGKGAFF. The chain has TRBV4-1 and TRBJ1-1, with a tentative D call TRBD1 (6 bases). The read finishes 3 residues shy of the CDR3 end, and the germline J gene is used to complete it. This CDR3 region has 16 residues. Germline CDR1 reads MGHRA; CDR2 reads YSYEKL.

Concerning this clone itself: The read is 3 residues too short to cover the CDR3 end, so that end is filled in from the germline J gene. V and J are TRBV7-2 and TRBJ2-1; a weak D match, TRBD2 (5 bases). V shed 5 bases and J shed 9 bases, with 14 bases lying between them. Looked up from germline, CDR1 is SGHTA and CDR2 is FQGNSA. The CDR3 is 13 amino acids. CDR3 protein: CASSQAGRGEQFF. The covered CDR3 bases are TGTGCCAGCAGCCAGGCTGGTCGGGGTGAG.

With regard to this clone: Read sequence stops 3 residues before the CDR3 end, and the germline J gene provides the missing end. The chain is built from TRBV7-6 and TRBJ2-1; D is possibly TRBD1 (5 bases). The V end was cut by 1 base, the J end by 7 bases, with 8 bases between. The V gene's germline CDR1 is SGHVS and CDR2 FNYEAQ. CDR3 size: 13 residues. The part of the CDR3 DNA that was read is TGTGCCAGCAGCTTAGGCAGGGTGAATGAG. As protein: CASSLGRVNE. The entire CDR3 protein reads CASSLGRVNEQFF.

Comment on this clone: The read falls 3 residues short of the CDR3 end, and the missing part is taken from the germline J gene. The chain joins TRBV20-1 to TRBJ2-5, with 7 positions matching TRBD2. The junction had 9 bases not matched to a gene; V was cut back by 0 bases and J by 2 bases. The CDR3 covers 16 residues. The germline V gene has CDR1 DFQATT and CDR2 SNEGSKA (reference sequence). The sequenced part of the CDR3 DNA is TGCAGTGCTAGAGATTTGGGGAGCGGGATTCAAGAGACC. This encodes CSARDLGSGIQET. In full, the CDR3 reads CSARDLGSGIQETQYF.

In this sample, this clone turned up many times. The read stops 3 residues short of the end of the CDR3; the missing end is completed from the germline J gene. This rearrangement joins TRBV7-3 to TRBJ2-1; D gene unclear. V lost 5 bases and J 8 bases, leaving 16 bases between the germline ends. CDR3 length: 14 amino acids. Germline CDR1 reads SGHTA; CDR2 reads FQGTGA. The CDR3 protein is CASSPVGPNDEQFF. CDR3 DNA, as far as it was read: TGTGCCAGCAGCCCCGTGGGCCCCAACGATGAG.

This clone was seen a handful of times. Read coverage stops 3 residues before the CDR3 terminus; the germline J gene supplies the remainder. The sample carries other DNA sequences with the same CDR3. The chain joins TRBV20-1 to TRBJ2-1; 11 bases fit TRBD2. The CDR3 runs to 13 residues. Germline V gives CDR1 DFQATT, CDR2 SNEGSKA (reference sequence). After removal of 5 bases from V and 7 bases from J, the junction contained 4 bases not matched to a gene. The covered CDR3 bases are TGCAGTGCTGACCCTAGCGGGAGGAATGAG. It is translated as CSADPSGRNE. The entire CDR3 protein reads CSADPSGRNEQFF.

Relative to its sample, this clone is medium-sized. The read ends 3 residues early relative to the CDR3; the germline J gene fills the gap. The chain joins TRBV6-1 to TRBJ1-1, with D maybe TRBD1 (5 bases). From germline, CDR1 is MNHNS and CDR2 SASEGT. V was pared by 1 base and J by 4 bases, with 10 bases between. The CDR3 has 14 residues. CDR3 residues: CASSEVGRGTEAFF. The covered CDR3 bases are TGTGCCAGCAGTGAAGTCGGAAGGGGCACTGAA.

By share, this clone counts as medium-sized. The read gets to within 3 residues of the CDR3 end, and the germline J gene fills in the rest. The chain has TRBV9 and TRBJ1-1; maybe TRBD1 (6 bases). Between the trimmed V and J ends, which lost 4 bases and 1 base, there was a span of 14 bases. The V gene's germline CDR1 is SGDLS and CDR2 YYNGEE. The CDR3 runs 15 residues. The sequenced part of the CDR3 DNA is TGTGCCAGCAGCCCCAGGGGCAATCAGAACACTGAA. Its protein is CASSPRGNQNTE. The whole CDR3 protein reads CASSPRGNQNTEAFF.

This clone was picked up a small number of times. The CDR3 end lies 3 residues beyond the end of the read and is filled in from the germline J gene. V and J are TRBV6-1 and TRBJ2-3; the D is unclear. The CDR3 extends over 15 amino acids. V was clipped by 1 base and J by 6 bases, with 14 bases between them. The germline gives CDR1 MNHNS, CDR2 SASEGT. CDR3 sequence reads: CASSEGVSPRDTQYF. The sequenced CDR3 bases are TGTGCCAGCAGTGAAGGTGTCAGCCCCAGGGATACG.